Following are 13 T cell receptor beta chains from one sample sequenced in a study of regulatory T cells in long-lasting Graves disease. The time point was: newly diagnosed GD, antithyroid drugs for less than 3 months. PBMC-derived RNA was used for the TCR library. HTBI primers from iRepertoire and Arm-PCR of CDR3 regions yielded the TCR beta libraries. TCRdb re-called the multiplex PCR reads through MiXCR, storing one row per CDR3 protein. The sample has around 460,000 distinct CDR3 sequences; 14% are singletons. These data also featured in a second study, about T cells in Graves' hyperthyroidism and ophthalmopathy.

The sequenced sample was peripheral blood mononuclear cells (PBMCs), obtained at new diagnosis, from a patient treated with antithyroid drugs. The receptors were gathered from a woman between 45 and 60 years old with Graves disease.

This clonotype was counted at least ten times. The gene calls are TRBV28 and TRBJ2-1; the D gene could be TRBD1 or TRBD2 (5 bases each). CDR3 length: 15 amino acids. CDR1 MDHEN and CDR2 SYDVKM come from the germline V gene. Trimming pared 5 bases from V and 4 bases from J, leaving 15 bases between. The CDR3 DNA is TGTGCCAGCAGTCCAACCGGGACGGGATACAATGAGCAGTTCTTC. As protein: CASSPTGTGYNEQFF.

Turning to this clonotype: This may stem from a read error, because a much larger clone lies one nucleotide away. The V and J genes are TRBV28 and TRBJ2-1; 7 bases agree with TRBD1. Per germline, CDR1 MDHEN and CDR2 SYDVKM. The CDR3 contains 16 residues. J was trimmed by 10 bases and V by 3 bases; bases with no gene match: 15. CDR3 DNA: TGTGCCAGCAGTTTCCAGTCTAAAGGGGGCTCCTACGAGCAGTTCTTC. Encoded protein: CASSFQSKGGSYEQFF. Combining the CDR3 with reference TRBV28 and TRBJ2-1 gives the whole variable domain DVKVTQSSRYLVKRTGEKVFLECVQDMDHENMFWYRQDPGLGLRLIYFSYDVKMKEKGDIPEGYSVSREKKERFSLILESASTNQTSMYLCASSFQSKGGSYEQFFGPGTRLTVL.

This clonotype was observed at least ten times. The chain employs TRBV2 and TRBJ2-2; maybe TRBD2 (6 bases). Per germline, CDR1 SNHLY and CDR2 FYNNEI. This CDR3 comprises 14 residues. V was cut by 9 bases and J by 3 bases, with 14 bases left in between. The CDR3 nucleotides read TGTGCCAGTAGGGACTTGGGGGACACCGGGGAGCTGTTTTTT. This gives the protein CASRDLGDTGELFF.

This clonotype has more than one count but fewer than ten. The chain is built from TRBV19 and TRBJ1-1; no reliable D call. Deletions cut 6 bases from V and 1 base from J, with 6 bases between. Germline CDR1 and CDR2: LNHDA and SQIVND (reference sequence). The CDR3 consists of 12 residues. CDR3 nucleotide sequence: TGTGCCAGTAGAATCGGGAACACTGAAGCTTTCTTT. Encoded protein: CASRIGNTEAFF.

The chain links TRBV9 to TRBJ2-1, with 8 bases aligning to TRBD1. This CDR3 contains 16 residues. The V gene's germline CDR1 is SGDLS and CDR2 YYNGEE. Unmatched junction bases numbered 5, after V lost 0 bases and J lost 3 bases. The CDR3, as DNA: TGTGCCAGCAGCGTAGAGCCAGGGGGCTTCTACAATGAGCAGTTCTTC. Amino acid sequence: CASSVEPGGFYNEQFF.

In its sample, this clonotype was seen many times. The chain uses TRBV6-1 and TRBJ2-7; D is perhaps TRBD1 or TRBD2 (5 bases each). The CDR3 is made up of 14 amino acids. The V end was cut by 10 bases, the J end by 7 bases, with 23 bases between. The germline gives CDR1 MNHNS, CDR2 SASEGT. The CDR3 here is CAIAEDTTILEQYF. The CDR3 bases are TGTGCCATCGCGGAGGACACGACTATTTTGGAGCAGTACTTC.

This clonotype was seen only a few times. The chain carries TRBV5-4 and TRBJ2-7, with TRBD2 matching over 7 bases. V gave up 7 bases and J gave up 6 bases; unmatched junction bases: 10. CDR3 size: 13 residues. Germline-derived CDR1 and CDR2 are SGHNT and YYREEE (reference sequence). DNA for the CDR3: TGTGCCAGCGGGGGGGGAGGGCGTTCCGAGCAGTACTTC. This codes for CASGGGGRSEQYF.

This clonotype was observed at least ten times. The rearrangement joins TRBV18 to TRBJ2-7, with 11 bases that match TRBD2. V dropped 4 bases and J dropped 0; count of bases not matched to a gene: 2. CDR1 KGHSH and CDR2 LQKENI come from the germline V gene. The CDR3 is 15 residues long. The CDR3 nucleotides are TGTGCCAGCTCACAGACTAGCGGGGCCTCCTACGAGCAGTACTTC. This translates into CASSQTSGASYEQYF.

This clonotype was counted ten times or more. The rearrangement uses TRBV28 and TRBJ2-7; the match to TRBD2 covers 9 bases. The V segment lost 7 bases and the J segment 4 bases; nucleotides outside the gene matches: 17. Per germline, CDR1 MDHEN and CDR2 SYDVKM. The CDR3 extends over 17 amino acids. CDR3 bases: TGTGCCAGCACCCTAGGACGCACCGGGACTAGCCATTACGAGCAGTACTTC. Protein: CASTLGRTGTSHYEQYF.

This clonotype was seen many times. The chain joins TRBV11-2 to TRBJ2-5; 8 bases are shared with TRBD1. The CDR3 is 15 amino acids. Trimming removed 5 bases from V and 0 bases from J; junction bases left unmatched: 5. The germline gives CDR1 SGHAT, CDR2 FQNNGV. This CDR3 reads CASSPQTGDQETQYF. CDR3 DNA: TGTGCCAGCAGCCCCCAGACAGGGGACCAAGAGACCCAGTACTTC.

This clonotype was observed many times. The rearrangement uses TRBV10-3 and TRBJ1-6, with no clear D. The germline V and J ends were trimmed by 3 bases and 6 bases, with 15 bases remaining between them. CDR1 and CDR2 from the germline V gene are ENHRY and SYGVKD. The CDR3 has 16 amino acids. This CDR3 reads CAISDQSTRPNSPLHF. Here the CDR3 DNA reads TGTGCCATCAGTGATCAGTCGACTCGGCCTAATTCACCCCTCCACTTT.

This clonotype occurred once. The chain has TRBV19 and TRBJ2-1; 9 bases are shared with TRBD2. The CDR3 contains 20 residues. Trimming removed 5 bases from V and 0 bases from J; junction bases left unmatched: 17. CDR1 and CDR2 from the germline V gene are LNHDA and SQIVND (reference sequence). The CDR3 protein is CASSALPGTSSKSSYNEQFF. CDR3 in DNA: TGTGCCAGTAGTGCGCTCCCCGGGACTAGCTCTAAGAGCTCCTACAATGAGCAGTTCTTC.

To note about this clonotype: A much larger clone lies one base from this, so it may be a read error. The V call is TRBV28, the J call TRBJ2-5; 11 positions match TRBD2. The CDR3 runs 15 residues. CDR1 is MDHEN, CDR2 SYDVKM, per germline. The junction had 16 bases not matched to a gene; V was cut back by 8 bases and J by 11 bases. The CDR3 loop is CASYPPGLADGEQYF. The CDR3 nucleotides are TGTGCCAGCTACCCCCCGGGACTAGCGGATGGTGAGCAGTACTTC.